The 6 T cell receptor beta chains listed next were all sequenced from one sample in a study of cytomegalovirus exposure and HLA in healthy donors. Primers: 60 Vbeta forward and 13 Jbeta reverse. Some clones are missing from TCRdb's copy, which holds only in-frame ones; the method was immunoSEQ multiplex PCR. The data contain fewer than 95,000 clones, around 77% of them seen just once; the ten biggest clones take up 0.57%. Sample: PBMCs. These receptors originate from a man between 25 and 39 years old in good health and CMV-seronegative.

This chain uses TRBV6-5 with TRBJ2-1; TRBD2 aligns across 12 bases. V was pared by 5 bases and J by 4 bases, with 3 bases of the junction left unmatched. The CDR3 has 15 amino acids. The germline gives CDR1 MNHEY, CDR2 SVGAGI. The CDR3 region is CASSQLAGGYNEQFF. The CDR3 region has the DNA TGTGCCAGCAGTCAACTAGCGGGGGGATACAATGAGCAGTTCTTC.

This rearrangement joins TRBV18 to TRBJ2-7; the match to TRBD1 covers 7 bases. With 0 bases clipped from V and 9 bases from J, the junction kept 8 bases outside the gene matches. Germline V gives CDR1 KGHSH, CDR2 LQKENI. CDR3 length: 14 residues. The DNA for the CDR3 is TGTGCCAGCTCACCACCGGGCAGGGGGTCGGCGCAGTACTTC. Its protein product is CASSPPGRGSAQYF.

This clone was seen only once. The chain employs TRBV5-4 and TRBJ2-5; D unresolved. With 2 bases removed from V and 4 bases from J, the gap between germline ends came to 6 bases. The CDR3 is 12 amino acids. CDR1 is SGHNT and CDR2 is YYREEE in the germline V gene (reference sequence). The CDR3 sequence: CASSFSSETQYF. CDR3 DNA sequence: TGTGCCAGCAGCTTTAGTTCAGAGACCCAGTACTTC. Full variable domain (rest looked up from reference TRBV5-4 and TRBJ2-5): ETGVTQSPTHLIKTRGQQVTLRCSSQSGHNTVSWYQQALGQGPQFIFQYYREEENGRGNFPPRFSGLQFPNYSSELNVNALELDDSALYLCASSFSSETQYFGPGTRLLVL.

The V call is TRBV6-1, the J call TRBJ1-3; D possibly corresponds to TRBD1 (5 bases). The V gene's germline CDR1 is MNHNS and CDR2 SASEGT. The CDR3 covers 14 residues. Trimming left V 9 bases short and J 3 bases short, with 15 bases between. The CDR3 DNA is TGTGCCAGTGGTCGTAGGGACTATGGAAACACCATATATTTT. As protein: CASGRRDYGNTIYF.

The chain couples TRBV6-4 to TRBJ1-3; 9 bases map to TRBD1. This CDR3 comprises 15 residues. CDR1 MRHNA and CDR2 SNTAGT come from the germline V gene. The V and J ends lost 6 bases and 2 bases, in that order; junction bases with no gene match: 5. CDR3 protein: CASRRQGGTGNTIYF. The CDR3 bases are TGTGCCAGCAGGAGACAGGGGGGAACTGGAAACACCATATATTTT.

This chain uses TRBV6-5 with TRBJ1-2; 7 bases match TRBD1. The length of the CDR3 is 15 residues. Unmatched junction bases numbered 12, after V lost 4 bases and J lost 7 bases. Germline CDR1 reads MNHEY; CDR2 reads SVGAGI. This CDR3 reads CASSSRQGWSGGYTF. In DNA form, the CDR3 reads TGTGCCAGCAGTTCCAGACAGGGCTGGAGTGGTGGCTACACCTTC.